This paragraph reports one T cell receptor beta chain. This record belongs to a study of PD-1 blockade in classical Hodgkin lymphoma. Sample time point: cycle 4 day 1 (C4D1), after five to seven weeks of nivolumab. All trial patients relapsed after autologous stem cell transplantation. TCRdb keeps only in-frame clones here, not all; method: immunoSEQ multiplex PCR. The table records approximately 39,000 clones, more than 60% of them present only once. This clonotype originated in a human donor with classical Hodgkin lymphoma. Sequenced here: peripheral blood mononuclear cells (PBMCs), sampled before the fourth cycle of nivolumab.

The CDR3 DNA is TGTGCCAGCAGTACGGGACAGTTAGACAATGAGCAGTTCTTC. It yields the protein CASSTGQLDNEQFF. The chain couples TRBV6-5 to TRBJ2-1; 7 nucleotides align to TRBD1. In germline, CDR1 is MNHEY, CDR2 SVGAGI. The CDR3 runs to 14 residues. After removal of 5 bases from V and 5 bases from J, the junction contained 6 bases not matched to a gene.